The T cell receptor (beta chain) under discussion was sequenced for a study of cytomegalovirus exposure and HLA in healthy donors. Overall study: The study placed approximately 81% of its approximately 400 genotyped donors in the Caucasian-associated ancestry cluster. Study results and caveats: Earlier analysis yielded a pattern in which most TCR beta V segments were productive about 87% or about 30% of the time.

Germline CDR1 is SGHRS and CDR2 is YFSETQ. Trimming removed 6 bases from V and 4 bases from J, with 8 bases in between. This CDR3 comprises 13 residues. Amplification used 60 Vbeta primers and 13 Jbeta primers. Data came from immunoSEQ multiplex PCR; TCRdb stores just in-frame clones and leaves some out. The sample has around 91,000 clones, roughly 78% seen once. This clone has more than one count but fewer than ten. The antigen is undetermined. Sequenced sample: PBMCs. The receptor's source is a male donor in good health and CMV-seropositive. This chain connects TRBV5-1 to TRBJ2-6, with a possible D match to TRBD2 (5 bases). The DNA of the CDR3 is TGCGCCAGCAAGGGAGACGGGGCCAACGTCCTGACTTTC. As protein: CASKGDGANVLTF.